The 32 T cell receptor beta chains given below trace back to one sample, sequenced in a study of cytomegalovirus exposure and HLA in healthy donors. Profiled with immunoSEQ multiplex PCR; TCRdb holds only in-frame clones, not every one. The sample lists about 200,000 clones, roughly 80% occurring once. The sequenced material came from PBMCs. The receptor set was obtained from a woman in her late teens or twenties in good health and CMV-seronegative.

This clone appeared once. The chain is built from TRBV30 and TRBJ2-7; 9 positions match TRBD1. In germline, CDR1 is GTSNPN, CDR2 SVGIG (reference sequence). The length of the CDR3 is 13 residues. Trimming cost V 2 bases and J 4 bases; bases outside gene matches: 3. CDR3: CAWSRDRAYEQYF. In DNA form, the CDR3 reads TGTGCCTGGAGTCGGGACAGGGCTTACGAGCAGTACTTC.

The chain has TRBV30 and TRBJ1-3; D gene ambiguous. Between the trimmed V and J ends, which lost 1 base and 0 bases, there was a span of 10 bases. Germline V lookup: CDR1 GTSNPN, CDR2 SVGIG (reference sequence). The CDR3 has 15 residues. The CDR3 region is CAWSGMISSGNTIYF. Written as DNA, the CDR3 is TGTGCCTGGAGTGGTATGATAAGCTCTGGAAACACCATATATTTT.

V usage is TRBV5-1 and J usage is TRBJ2-7; the D gene could be TRBD1 or TRBD2 (5 bases each). Germline-derived CDR1 and CDR2 are SGHRS and YFSETQ. There are 15 residues in the CDR3. V was shortened by 4 bases and J by 0 bases, with 14 bases between the two germline ends. The CDR3, as DNA: TGCGCCAGCAGCCTGGAACCGGGGCCCTCCTACGAGCAGTACTTC. Translation gives CASSLEPGPSYEQYF.

The chain uses TRBV11-2 and TRBJ2-3, with D possibly TRBD1 on 6 matching bases. Germline values: CDR1 SGHAT, CDR2 FQNNGV. CDR3 size: 15 residues. The ends were cut back, 2 bases at V and 3 bases at J, with 12 bases in the middle. The CDR3 DNA sequence: TGTGCCAGCAGCTTATTCCGCCAGGGGACAGATACGCAGTATTTT. This gives the protein CASSLFRQGTDTQYF.

The chain recombines TRBV11-2 with TRBJ2-7; possibly TRBD1 for D (5 bases). V lost 4 bases and J 12 bases, leaving 16 bases between the germline ends. Germline values: CDR1 SGHAT, CDR2 FQNNGV. The CDR3 runs 12 residues. The CDR3 protein is CASSSPVGRRYF. The DNA of the CDR3 is TGTGCCAGCAGCTCCCCCGTGGGGCGGCGGTACTTC.

This chain links TRBV2 with TRBJ1-2; 7 bases match TRBD1. V lost 8 bases to trimming and J lost 8 bases; unmatched junction nucleotides: 17. This CDR3 is built from 15 residues. Germline loops: CDR1 SNHLY, CDR2 FYNNEI. CDR3: CASPQDRAFCRGYTF. In DNA form, the CDR3 reads TGTGCCAGCCCTCAAGACAGGGCTTTTTGTAGAGGCTACACCTTC.

The rearrangement uses TRBV2 and TRBJ2-1; 9 nucleotides line up with TRBD1. In germline, CDR1 is SNHLY, CDR2 FYNNEI. There are 14 residues in the CDR3. V lost 6 bases, J lost 4 bases, and 4 bases stayed unmatched. The CDR3: CASRQGTGYNEQFF. In DNA, the CDR3 is TGTGCCAGCAGACAGGGGACAGGGTACAATGAGCAGTTCTTC.

The chain couples TRBV5-1 to TRBJ2-5, with 11 bases aligning to TRBD2. With 6 bases clipped from V and 3 bases from J, the junction kept 4 bases outside the gene matches. The CDR3 covers 14 residues. Germline V gives CDR1 SGHRS, CDR2 YFSETQ. In DNA form, the CDR3 reads TGCGCCAGCACACAGACTAGCGGGGAAGAGACCCAGTACTTC. Encoded protein: CASTQTSGEETQYF.

This clone came up many times. The V gene is TRBV7-9, the J gene TRBJ1-2; the D is unclear. CDR1 and CDR2 (germline): SEHNR, FQNEAQ (reference sequence). The CDR3 runs 11 residues. Trimming cost V 9 bases and J 4 bases, with 9 bases left between them. The CDR3 DNA follows: TGTGCCAGTTCAGAACCCTATGGCTACACCTTC. The encoded protein is CASSEPYGYTF.

The chain couples TRBV11-2 to TRBJ1-2; D is uncertain. Trimming removed 1 base from V and 7 bases from J, with 7 bases in between. The CDR3 spans 12 residues. The V gene's germline CDR1 is SGHAT and CDR2 FQNNGV. CDR3 region: CASSLGVSGYTF. CDR3 nucleotide sequence: TGTGCCAGCAGCTTAGGGGTTAGTGGCTACACCTTC.

The chain joins TRBV1 to TRBJ2-1. TRBV1 is shown as a pseudogene. The CDR3 covers 16 residues. DNA of the CDR3: TGCACCAGCAGCAAGAATATTGGGCTAGATGGAAATGAGCAGTTCTTC. Translating gives CTSSKNIGLDGNEQFF.

The CDR3, as DNA: TGTGCCAGCGACAGGGACACCGGGGAGCTGTTTTTT. As protein: CASDRDTGELFF. J is TRBJ2-2 and V is TRBV28; 7 bases fit TRBD1. The CDR3 has 12 amino acids. Germline loops: CDR1 MDHEN, CDR2 SYDVKM. Trimming cost V 8 bases and J 3 bases; bases outside gene matches: 0.

The chain is built from TRBV9 and TRBJ2-1; 8 bases match TRBD2. The germline V gene encodes CDR1 SGDLS and CDR2 YYNGEE. This CDR3 spans 15 amino acids. V lost 4 bases to trimming and J lost 3 bases; unmatched junction nucleotides: 6. The CDR3 region is CASSRRTSHYNEQFF. CDR3 bases: TGTGCCAGCAGCAGAAGGACTAGCCACTACAATGAGCAGTTCTTC. Drawing the rest from reference TRBV9 and TRBJ2-1, the complete variable domain is DSGVTQTPKHLITATGQRVTLRCSPRSGDLSVYWYQQSLDQGLQFLIQYYNGEERAKGNILERFSAQQFPDLHSELNLSSLELGDSALYFCASSRRTSHYNEQFFGPGTRLTVL.

The chain uses TRBV9 and TRBJ2-5, with D perhaps given as TRBD1 or TRBD2 (6 bases each). Germline CDR1 and CDR2: SGDLS and YYNGEE. V lost 5 bases and J 5 bases, leaving 19 bases between the germline ends. CDR3 size: 15 residues. The CDR3 reads CASRGGQSAGETQYF. The CDR3 DNA sequence: TGTGCCAGCAGGGGGGGACAATCGGCGGGTGAGACCCAGTACTTC.

V gene TRBV18 combines with J gene TRBJ1-1, with a possible D match to TRBD1 (5 bases). The CDR3 totals 13 residues. V lost 6 bases, J lost 4 bases, and 12 bases lay in between. In germline, CDR1 is KGHSH, CDR2 LQKENI. The CDR3 here is CASSRDPTTEAFF. In nucleotides, the CDR3 is TGTGCCAGCTCCCGGGACCCGACCACTGAAGCTTTCTTT.

The chain couples TRBV2 to TRBJ1-5; no clear D. The CDR3 length is 16 residues. CDR1 and CDR2 (germline): SNHLY, FYNNEI. Between the trimmed V and J ends, which lost 2 bases and 4 bases, there was a span of 15 bases. CDR3 sequence reads: CASSEREPLINQPQHF. For the CDR3, the DNA is TGTGCCAGCAGTGAAAGGGAACCCTTGATTAATCAGCCCCAGCATTTT.

This clone was observed a single time. V and J are TRBV9 and TRBJ1-3; D uncertain. This CDR3 spans 13 amino acids. Germline V CDR1 and CDR2: SGDLS, YYNGEE. Trimming cost V 0 bases and J 15 bases, with 16 bases left between them. This chain's CDR3 is CASSVGGEVPAYF. The CDR3 coding sequence is TGTGCCAGCAGCGTAGGCGGGGAGGTCCCCGCATATTTT.

This clone appeared many times. The CDR3 region has the DNA TGTGCCAGCAGCTTGCAAGGACAGGGTGCGTACGAGCAGTACTTC. Protein sequence: CASSLQGQGAYEQYF. The chain uses TRBV5-4 and TRBJ2-7; TRBD1 matches 8 bases. V shed 1 base, J shed 4 bases, and the junction held 7 bases outside the gene matches. Germline V CDR1 and CDR2: SGHNT, YYREEE (reference sequence). The CDR3 has 15 amino acids.

The chain joins TRBV6-1 to TRBJ1-6, with unresolved D. Germline-derived CDR1 and CDR2 are MNHNS and SASEGT. The CDR3 is 15 residues long. Trimming took off 7 bases at V and 0 bases at J, with 10 bases between the two ends. CDR3 region: CASIQQTSYNSPLHF. DNA for the CDR3: TGTGCCAGCATTCAACAGACCTCCTATAATTCACCCCTCCACTTT.

The gene calls are TRBV2 and TRBJ2-2; 16 nucleotides match TRBD2. V was pared by 6 bases and J by 7 bases, with 14 bases of the junction left unmatched. Germline V lookup: CDR1 SNHLY, CDR2 FYNNEI. The CDR3 is 19 residues long. CDR3 sequence reads: CASRPGSGTSGRGLGELFF. DNA of the CDR3: TGTGCCAGCAGACCGGGCTCCGGGACTAGCGGGAGGGGCCTCGGGGAGCTGTTTTTT.

V usage is TRBV6-6 and J usage is TRBJ2-3; 14 nucleotides match TRBD2. With 4 bases clipped from V and 4 bases from J, the junction kept 1 base outside the gene matches. Germline CDR1 MNHNY, CDR2 SVGAGI (reference sequence). The CDR3 totals 15 residues. As DNA, the CDR3 is TGTGCCAGCAGTTGGGGACTAGCGGGAGCAGATACGCAGTATTTT. Amino acids: CASSWGLAGADTQYF.

The rearrangement links TRBV2 to TRBJ1-4, with 10 bases identical to TRBD1. CDR1 and CDR2 from the germline V gene are SNHLY and FYNNEI. There are 14 residues in the CDR3. V lost 5 bases and J lost 8; bases outside the gene matches: 5. CDR3 amino acids: CASSRDRGGEKLFF. CDR3 DNA sequence: TGTGCCAGCAGTCGGGACAGGGGAGGCGAAAAACTGTTTTTT.

This clone was detected a few times. The J gene is TRBJ1-1, the V gene TRBV2, with unresolved D. Germline CDR1 is SNHLY and CDR2 is FYNNEI. This CDR3 has 11 amino acids. Trimming left V 7 bases short and J 1 base short, with 4 bases between. CDR3 protein: CASTRNTEAFF. In DNA, the CDR3 is TGTGCCAGCACACGGAACACTGAAGCTTTCTTT.

V and J are TRBV11-2 and TRBJ2-7; a possible D gene is TRBD1 (6 bases). The CDR3 length is 16 residues. The germline V gene has CDR1 SGHAT and CDR2 FQNNGV. V gave up 2 bases and J gave up 4 bases, with 18 bases separating them. CDR3 DNA sequence: TGTGCCAGCAGCTTAAATAGCGTTGGGGGCCAGTACGAGCAGTACTTC. The encoded protein is CASSLNSVGGQYEQYF.

The chain combines TRBV2 with TRBJ1-2, with 8 bases identical to TRBD1. Germline values: CDR1 SNHLY, CDR2 FYNNEI. V was pared by 0 bases and J by 4 bases, with 7 bases of the junction left unmatched. This CDR3 has 16 amino acids. CDR3 protein: CASSEALRDRSYGYTF. CDR3 coding DNA: TGTGCCAGCAGTGAAGCGCTTCGGGACAGGTCCTATGGCTACACCTTC.

The chain couples TRBV27 to TRBJ2-3; TRBD2 matches 7 bases. The CDR3 loop spans 17 amino acids. Germline V CDR1 and CDR2: MNHEY, SMNVEV (reference sequence). After removal of 1 base from V and 2 bases from J, the junction contained 9 bases not matched to a gene. The CDR3 loop is CASSLLGASGDTDTQYF. The DNA of the CDR3 is TGTGCCAGCAGTTTATTAGGGGCTAGCGGAGACACAGATACGCAGTATTTT.

The chain combines TRBV28 with TRBJ2-5, with TRBD2 identical over 9 bases. Germline trimming cut 3 bases from V and 4 bases from J; bases unmatched to any gene: 15. The CDR3 spans 18 residues. The germline gives CDR1 MDHEN, CDR2 SYDVKM. CDR3 sequence reads: CASSLAWRGLAGRETQYF. The CDR3 nucleotides are TGTGCCAGCAGTTTGGCTTGGAGGGGGCTAGCGGGACGAGAGACCCAGTACTTC.

The genes are TRBV27 and TRBJ2-1; 7 positions match TRBD2. V was pared by 2 bases and J by 9 bases, with 7 bases of the junction left unmatched. This CDR3 comprises 14 residues. Germline V gene lookup returns CDR1 MNHEY and CDR2 SMNVEV (reference sequence). The CDR3 DNA reads as TGTGCCAGCAGTTTAGCGGGAGAACTGGGTGAGCAGTTCTTC. Translated: CASSLAGELGEQFF.

This CDR3 reads CASSVNGNTEAFF. The CDR3 DNA reads TGTGCCAGCAGTGTGAATGGAAACACTGAAGCTTTCTTT. This sequence joins TRBV2 and TRBJ1-1; D is undetermined. The CDR3 is 13 residues long. Germline lookup yields CDR1 SNHLY and CDR2 FYNNEI. Deletions cut 4 bases from V and 2 bases from J, with 8 bases between.

This chain uses TRBV11-2 with TRBJ2-1, with TRBD2 as a possible D gene (6 bases). V dropped 4 bases and J dropped 7 bases, with 11 bases sitting between them. This CDR3 has 13 residues. Germline CDR1 is SGHAT and CDR2 is FQNNGV. The CDR3 loop reads CASSSARGNEQFF. CDR3 in DNA: TGTGCCAGCAGCTCAGCCCGGGGGAATGAGCAGTTCTTC.

The gene calls are TRBV7-9 and TRBJ1-1; D is ambiguous. The germline V and J ends were trimmed by 5 bases and 5 bases, with 18 bases remaining between them. Germline V gene data show CDR1 as SEHNR and CDR2 as FQNEAQ (reference sequence). The CDR3 covers 15 residues. CDR3 loop: CASSPVVSPGTEAFF. CDR3 sequence (DNA): TGTGCCAGCAGCCCAGTGGTTTCCCCGGGGACTGAAGCTTTCTTT.

This clone has a handful of counts. CDR3: CAWRVAGGSGGYTF. CDR3 nucleotides: TGTGCCTGGAGGGTCGCGGGGGGCTCGGGTGGCTACACCTTC. The gene calls are TRBV30 and TRBJ1-2; weak D call: TRBD1 (6 bases). CDR1 and CDR2 (germline): GTSNPN, SVGIG (reference sequence). With 3 bases removed from V and 7 bases from J, the gap between germline ends came to 18 bases. The CDR3 is 14 amino acids.